This T cell receptor beta chain was captured in a study of spatial heterogeneity in lung cancer. Study results and caveats: Among blood samples, ubiquitous expanded tumor TCRs appeared more at resection than at follow-up.

This clonotype was detected ten times or more. Its antigen is unknown. From germline, CDR1 is MGHRA and CDR2 YSYEKL. This CDR3 has 17 residues. The junction had 11 bases not matched to a gene; V was cut back by 3 bases and J by 2 bases. Indicated time point: sample taken at primary tumor resection. Sequencing of whole RNA from tumor, nontumor lung or frozen PBMC involved no sorting. The donors were 70 or so patients with non-small cell lung cancer that was early-stage and untreated. In TCRdb, the 5' RACE reads were re-called with MiXCR into one record per CDR3 protein. The sample contains 24,000 or so distinct CDR3 sequences, 3.3% of which appear only once.

The rearrangement links TRBV4-1 to TRBJ2-7, with 9 bases matching TRBD2. The receptor's source is a female donor with early-stage non-small cell lung cancer. This material consisted of PBMCs, taken at surgery. CDR3 in DNA: TGCGCCAGCAGCCAGGAGAGGGCGCGGGAGGGCCCCTACGAGCAGTACTTC. Translating it yields CASSQERAREGPYEQYF.